The entry below describes one TCR beta chain. With V trimmed by 4 bases and J by 8 bases, 4 bases remained unmatched. CDR3 length: 15 amino acids. Germline-derived CDR1 and CDR2 are SGHAT and FQNNGV. This record belongs to a study of blood T cell repertoires in COVID-19. Study background: PBMCs, B-cell-depleted T cells, or T cells were the source of the cDNA or gDNA that made up the material.

Original processing notes: From reference gene primer amplification, estimates of nucleated cell counts were derived. The assay was immunoSEQ multiplex PCR, and TCRdb's table has in-frame clones only and misses some. The V and J calls and clone size are taken from that table; D and trimming were inferred from the DNA. The sample lists about 210,000 clones, roughly 86% occurring once. The sequencing input was peripheral blood. V usage is TRBV11-2 and J usage is TRBJ2-1, with 14 nucleotides matching TRBD2. The sequence came from a woman in her forties with acute or convalescent COVID-19. DNA for the CDR3: TGTGCCAGCAGCTCTAGACTAGCGGGAGGGCATGAGCAGTTCTTC. It specifies CASSSRLAGGHEQFF.